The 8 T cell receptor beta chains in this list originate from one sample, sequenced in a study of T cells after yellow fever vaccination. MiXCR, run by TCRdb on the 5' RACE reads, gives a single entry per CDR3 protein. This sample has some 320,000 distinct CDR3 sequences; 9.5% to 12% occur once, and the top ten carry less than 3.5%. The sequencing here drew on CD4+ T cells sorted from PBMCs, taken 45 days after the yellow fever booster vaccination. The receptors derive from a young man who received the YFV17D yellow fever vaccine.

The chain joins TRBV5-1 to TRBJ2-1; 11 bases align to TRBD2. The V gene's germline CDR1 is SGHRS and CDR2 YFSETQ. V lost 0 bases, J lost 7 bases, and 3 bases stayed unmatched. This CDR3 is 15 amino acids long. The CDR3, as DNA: TGCGCCAGCAGCTTGGCACTAGCGGGGGATAATGAGCAGTTCTTC. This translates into CASSLALAGDNEQFF.

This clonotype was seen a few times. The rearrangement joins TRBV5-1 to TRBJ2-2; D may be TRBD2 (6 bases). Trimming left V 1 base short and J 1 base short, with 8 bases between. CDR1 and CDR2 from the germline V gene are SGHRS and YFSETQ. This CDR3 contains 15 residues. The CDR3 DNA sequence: TGCGCCAGCAGCTTGCTCGGGGGGAACACCGGGGAGCTGTTTTTT. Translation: CASSLLGGNTGELFF.

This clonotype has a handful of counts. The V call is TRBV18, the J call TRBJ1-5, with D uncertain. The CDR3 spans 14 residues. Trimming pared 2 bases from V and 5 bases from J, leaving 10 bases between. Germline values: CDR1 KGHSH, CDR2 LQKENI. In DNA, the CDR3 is TGTGCCAGCTCACCATTGAGTGTCCATCAGCCCCAGCATTTT. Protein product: CASSPLSVHQPQHF.

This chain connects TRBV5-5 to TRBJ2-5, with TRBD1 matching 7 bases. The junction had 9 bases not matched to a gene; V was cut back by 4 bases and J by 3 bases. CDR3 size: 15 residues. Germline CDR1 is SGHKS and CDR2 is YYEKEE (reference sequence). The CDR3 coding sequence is TGTGCCAGCAGCCCGAGGGGGCGCATTGAAGAGACCCAGTACTTC. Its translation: CASSPRGRIEETQYF.

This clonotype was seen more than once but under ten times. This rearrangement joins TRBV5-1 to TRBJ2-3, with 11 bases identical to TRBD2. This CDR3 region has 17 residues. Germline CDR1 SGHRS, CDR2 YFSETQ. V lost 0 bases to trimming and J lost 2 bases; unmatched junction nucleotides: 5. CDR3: CASSLGLAGLFTDTQYF. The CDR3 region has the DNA TGCGCCAGCAGCTTGGGACTAGCGGGGCTCTTCACAGATACGCAGTATTTT. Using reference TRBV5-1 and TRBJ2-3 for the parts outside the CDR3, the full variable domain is KAGVTQTPRYLIKTRGQQVTLSCSPISGHRSVSWYQQTPGQGLQFLFEYFSETQRNKGNFPGRFSGRQFSNSRSEMNVSTLELGDSALYLCASSLGLAGLFTDTQYFGPGTRLTVL.

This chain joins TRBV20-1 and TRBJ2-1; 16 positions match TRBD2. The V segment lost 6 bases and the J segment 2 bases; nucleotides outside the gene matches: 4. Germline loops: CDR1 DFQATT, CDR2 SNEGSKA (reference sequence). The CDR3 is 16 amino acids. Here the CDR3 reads CSAGTSGGAPYNEQFF. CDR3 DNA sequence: TGCAGTGCGGGGACTAGCGGGGGGGCGCCCTACAATGAGCAGTTCTTC.

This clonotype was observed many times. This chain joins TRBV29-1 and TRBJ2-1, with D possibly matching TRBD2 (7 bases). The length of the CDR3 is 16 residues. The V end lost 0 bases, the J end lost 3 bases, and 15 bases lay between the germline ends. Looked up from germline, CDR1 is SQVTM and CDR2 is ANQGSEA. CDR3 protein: CSVEEPRGGRYNEQFF. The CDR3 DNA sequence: TGCAGCGTTGAAGAGCCCCGCGGGGGCCGCTACAATGAGCAGTTCTTC.

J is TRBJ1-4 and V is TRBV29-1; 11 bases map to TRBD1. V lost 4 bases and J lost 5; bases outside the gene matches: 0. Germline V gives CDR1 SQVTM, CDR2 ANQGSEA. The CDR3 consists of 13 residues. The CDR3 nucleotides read TGCAGCGTTGGGACAGGGGGCAATGAAAAACTGTTTTTT. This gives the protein CSVGTGGNEKLFF. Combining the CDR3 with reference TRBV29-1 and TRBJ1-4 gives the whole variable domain SAVISQKPSRDICQRGTSLTIQCQVDSQVTMMFWYRQQPGQSLTLIATANQGSEATYESGFVIDKFPISRPNLTFSTLTVSNMSPEDSSIYLCSVGTGGNEKLFFGSGTQLSVL.